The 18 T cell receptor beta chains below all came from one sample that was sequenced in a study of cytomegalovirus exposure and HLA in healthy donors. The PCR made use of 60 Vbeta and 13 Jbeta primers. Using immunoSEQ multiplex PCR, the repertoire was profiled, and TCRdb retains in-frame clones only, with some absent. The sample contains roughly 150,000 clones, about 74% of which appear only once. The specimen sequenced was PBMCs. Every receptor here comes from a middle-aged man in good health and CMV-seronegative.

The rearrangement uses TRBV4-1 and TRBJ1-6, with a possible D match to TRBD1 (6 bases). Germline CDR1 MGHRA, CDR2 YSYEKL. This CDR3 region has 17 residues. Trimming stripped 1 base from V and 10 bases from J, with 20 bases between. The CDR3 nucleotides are TGCGCCAGCAGCCAAGGAGGACCGGGGGGCGCAGTGTCACCCCTCCACTTT. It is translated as CASSQGGPGGAVSPLHF.

This CDR3 is CASSFEDRRSSGNTIYF. CDR3 DNA sequence: TGTGCCAGCAGCTTCGAGGACAGACGGAGCTCTGGAAACACCATATATTTT. The chain couples TRBV7-9 to TRBJ1-3; weak D call: TRBD1 (6 bases). Trimming cost V 3 bases and J 0 bases, with 15 bases left between them. This CDR3 is built from 17 residues. The germline CDR1 and CDR2 sequences are SEHNR and FQNEAQ (reference sequence).

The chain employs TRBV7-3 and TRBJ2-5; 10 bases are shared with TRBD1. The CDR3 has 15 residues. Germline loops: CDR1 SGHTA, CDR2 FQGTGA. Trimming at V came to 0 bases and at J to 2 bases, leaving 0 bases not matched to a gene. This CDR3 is CASSLTGQGQETQYF. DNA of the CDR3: TGTGCCAGCAGCTTAACGGGACAGGGGCAAGAGACCCAGTACTTC.

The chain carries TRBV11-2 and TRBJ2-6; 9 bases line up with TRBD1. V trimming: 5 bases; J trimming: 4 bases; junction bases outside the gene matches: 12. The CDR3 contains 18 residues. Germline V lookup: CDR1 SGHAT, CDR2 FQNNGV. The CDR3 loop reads CASSRRGQGTAGANVLTF. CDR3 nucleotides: TGTGCCAGCAGCCGACGGGGACAGGGCACGGCCGGGGCCAACGTCCTGACTTTC. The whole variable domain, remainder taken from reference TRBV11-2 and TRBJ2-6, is EAGVAQSPRYKIIEKRQSVAFWCNPISGHATLYWYQQILGQGPKLLIQFQNNGVVDDSQLPKDRFSAERLKGVDSTLKIQPAKLEDSAVYLCASSRRGQGTAGANVLTFGAGSRLTVL.

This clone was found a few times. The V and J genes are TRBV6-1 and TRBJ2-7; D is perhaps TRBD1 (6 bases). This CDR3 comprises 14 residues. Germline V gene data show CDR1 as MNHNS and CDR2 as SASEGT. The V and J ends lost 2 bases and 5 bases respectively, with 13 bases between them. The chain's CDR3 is CASSESGTLHEQYF. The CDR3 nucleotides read TGTGCCAGCAGTGAATCCGGGACATTGCACGAGCAGTACTTC.

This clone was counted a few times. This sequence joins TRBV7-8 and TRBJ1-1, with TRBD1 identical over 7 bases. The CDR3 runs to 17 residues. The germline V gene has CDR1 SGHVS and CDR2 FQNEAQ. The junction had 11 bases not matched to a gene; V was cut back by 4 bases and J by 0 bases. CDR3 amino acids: CASSSTLTGRVNTEAFF. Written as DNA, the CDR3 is TGTGCCAGCAGCTCAACCTTGACAGGGAGAGTGAACACTGAAGCTTTCTTT.

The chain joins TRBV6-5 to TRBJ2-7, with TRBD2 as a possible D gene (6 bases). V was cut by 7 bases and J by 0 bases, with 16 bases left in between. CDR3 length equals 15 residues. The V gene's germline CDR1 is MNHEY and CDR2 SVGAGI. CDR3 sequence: CASTSGGASSYEQYF. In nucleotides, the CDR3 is TGTGCCAGCACCTCGGGCGGGGCCAGCTCCTACGAGCAGTACTTC.

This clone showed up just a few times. For the CDR3, the DNA is TGTGCCAGCAGTGAAGAGGAGTACAATCAGCCCCAGCATTTT. Its protein product is CASSEEEYNQPQHF. This chain connects TRBV2 to TRBJ1-5; D is ambiguous. Germline V lookup: CDR1 SNHLY, CDR2 FYNNEI. V was shortened by 1 base and J by 3 bases, with 7 bases between the two germline ends. This CDR3 is 14 amino acids long.

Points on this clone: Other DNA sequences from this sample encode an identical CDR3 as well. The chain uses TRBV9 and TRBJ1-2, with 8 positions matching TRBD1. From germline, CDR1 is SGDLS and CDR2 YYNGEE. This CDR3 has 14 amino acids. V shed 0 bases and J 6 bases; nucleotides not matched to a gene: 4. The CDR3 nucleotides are TGTGCCAGCAGCGTAGGGGCAGGGGGCGATGGCTACACCTTC. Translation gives CASSVGAGGDGYTF.

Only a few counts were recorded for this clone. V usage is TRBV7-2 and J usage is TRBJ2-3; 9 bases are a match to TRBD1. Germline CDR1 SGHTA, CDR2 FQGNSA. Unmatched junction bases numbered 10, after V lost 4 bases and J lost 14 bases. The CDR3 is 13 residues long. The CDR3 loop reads CASSWDRDFDRYF. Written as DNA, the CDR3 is TGTGCCAGCAGCTGGGACAGGGACTTTGATAGGTATTTT.

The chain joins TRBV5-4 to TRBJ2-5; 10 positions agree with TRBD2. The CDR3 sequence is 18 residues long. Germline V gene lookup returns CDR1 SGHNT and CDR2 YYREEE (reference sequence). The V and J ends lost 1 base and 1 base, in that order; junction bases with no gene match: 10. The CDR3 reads CASSLPHGASGGQETQYF. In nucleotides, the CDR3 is TGTGCCAGCAGCTTGCCCCACGGAGCTAGCGGGGGCCAAGAGACCCAGTACTTC.

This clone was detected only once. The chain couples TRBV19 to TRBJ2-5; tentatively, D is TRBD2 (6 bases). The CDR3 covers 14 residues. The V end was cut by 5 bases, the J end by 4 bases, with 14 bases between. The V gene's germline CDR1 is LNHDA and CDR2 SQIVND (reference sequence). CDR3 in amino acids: CASSPRLGRETQYF. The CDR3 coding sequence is TGTGCCAGTAGTCCCAGACTAGGGAGAGAGACCCAGTACTTC.

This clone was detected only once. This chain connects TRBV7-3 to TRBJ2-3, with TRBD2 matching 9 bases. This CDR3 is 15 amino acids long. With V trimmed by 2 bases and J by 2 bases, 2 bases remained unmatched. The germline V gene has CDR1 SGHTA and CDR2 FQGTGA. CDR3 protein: CASSLAGGHTDTQYF. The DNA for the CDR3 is TGTGCCAGCAGCTTAGCGGGGGGGCACACAGATACGCAGTATTTT.

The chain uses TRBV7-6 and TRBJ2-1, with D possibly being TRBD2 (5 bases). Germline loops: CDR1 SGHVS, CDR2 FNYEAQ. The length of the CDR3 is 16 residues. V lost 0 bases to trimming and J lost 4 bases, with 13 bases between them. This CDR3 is CASSLAGGRQYNEQFF. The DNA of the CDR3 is TGTGCCAGCAGCTTAGCAGGCGGGCGTCAATACAATGAGCAGTTCTTC.

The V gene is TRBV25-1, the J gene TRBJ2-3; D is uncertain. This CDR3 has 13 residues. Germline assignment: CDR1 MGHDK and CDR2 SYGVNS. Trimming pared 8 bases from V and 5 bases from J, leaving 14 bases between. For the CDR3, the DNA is TGTGCCAGCCACCGGTCAGGTCAAGATACGCAGTATTTT. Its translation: CASHRSGQDTQYF.

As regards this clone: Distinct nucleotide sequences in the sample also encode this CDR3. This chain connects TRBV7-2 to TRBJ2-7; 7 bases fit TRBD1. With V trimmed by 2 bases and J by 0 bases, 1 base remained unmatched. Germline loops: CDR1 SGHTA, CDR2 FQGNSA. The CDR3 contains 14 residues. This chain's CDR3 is CASSLWDSSYEQYF. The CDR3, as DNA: TGTGCCAGCAGCTTATGGGACAGCTCCTACGAGCAGTACTTC.

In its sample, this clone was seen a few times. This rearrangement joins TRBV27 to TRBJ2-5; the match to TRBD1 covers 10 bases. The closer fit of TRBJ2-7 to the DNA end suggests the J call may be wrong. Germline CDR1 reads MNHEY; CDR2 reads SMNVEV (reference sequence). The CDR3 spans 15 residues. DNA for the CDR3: TGTGCCAGCAGGGCCGGACAGGGGGGTCTGAACGAGCAGTACTTC. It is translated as CASRAGQGGLNEQYF.

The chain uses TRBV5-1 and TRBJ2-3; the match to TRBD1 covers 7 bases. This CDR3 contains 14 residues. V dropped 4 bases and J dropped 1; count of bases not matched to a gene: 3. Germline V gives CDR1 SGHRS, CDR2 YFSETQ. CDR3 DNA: TGCGCCAGCAGCACCCAGGGGGGCACAGATACGCAGTATTTT. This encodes CASSTQGGTDTQYF.